A selection of T cell receptor beta chains follows, all from one sample in a study of tumor-infiltrating lymphocytes in localized non-small cell lung cancer. Data came from immunoSEQ multiplex PCR; TCRdb stores just in-frame clones and leaves some out. There are about 16,000 clones in the sample; under 85% occur only once, and about 9.3% lies in the top ten. Sequenced sample: lung tumor tissue. These receptor sequences come from a human donor with non-small cell lung cancer. CDR3s include the opening cysteine and the closing phenylalanine or tryptophan. A D gene is named only where the DNA matches it firmly. Not all rows give a size; the values are once, few, many and, for expanded clones, a class.

size	J	V	D	CDR3	DNA
NA	TRBJ2-5	TRBV7-9	TRBD2	CASSSRGLAAETQYF	TGTGCCAGCAGCTCCCGCGGACTAGCGGCGGAGACCCAGTACTTC
NA	TRBJ1-1	TRBV5-6	TRBD1	CASSLPWTGGPNTEAFF	TGTGCCAGCAGCCTACCCTGGACAGGGGGACCGAACACTGAAGCTTTCTTT
NA	TRBJ2-7	TRBV6-5	NA	CASSYSGRTDEQYF	TGTGCCAGCAGTTACTCGGGGAGAACTGACGAGCAGTACTTC
NA	TRBJ2-7	TRBV5-5	TRBD1	CASSPPQGQASYEQYF	TGTGCCAGCAGTCCTCCGCAAGGACAGGCCTCCTACGAGCAGTACTTC
NA	TRBJ1-4	TRBV6-5	NA	CASSYSDLDEKLFF	TGTGCCAGCAGTTACAGCGACCTGGATGAAAAACTGTTTTTT
few	TRBJ1-5	TRBV27	NA	CASSWGYGNQPQHF	TGTGCCAGCAGTTGGGGTTATGGCAATCAGCCCCAGCATTTT
NA	TRBJ2-7	TRBV6-1	TRBD1	CATGVAYEQYF	TGCGCTACAGGGGTAGCCTACGAGCAGTACTTC
NA	TRBJ1-2	TRBV7-9	TRBD1	CASRKGQANYGYTF	TGTGCCAGCAGGAAAGGACAGGCCAACTATGGCTACACCTTC
NA	TRBJ2-1	TRBV7-9	TRBD2	CASSLTGGNNEQFF	TGTGCCAGCAGCTTAACGGGGGGAAACAATGAGCAGTTCTTC
NA	TRBJ2-1	TRBV7-2	NA	CASSLVQGSYNEQFF	TGTGCCAGCAGCTTAGTTCAAGGGAGTTACAATGAGCAGTTCTTC
NA	TRBJ2-7	TRBV13	TRBD2	CASSLTSGSGGYYEQYF	TGTGCCAGCAGCTTGACTAGCGGGAGTGGGGGGTACTACGAGCAGTACTTC
NA	TRBJ1-2	TRBV5-1	NA	CASSLEGDYGYTF	TGCGCCAGCAGCTTGGAAGGGGACTATGGCTACACCTTC
NA	TRBJ2-5	TRBV5-5	TRBD2	CASSRGGMETQYF	TGTGCCAGCAGCCGGGGGGGTATGGAGACCCAGTACTTC
NA	TRBJ1-1	TRBV5-4	TRBD1	CASSRDRVTEAFF	TGTGCCAGCAGCCGGGACAGGGTAACTGAAGCTTTCTTT
few	TRBJ2-7	TRBV4-2	TRBD1	CASSQASGQGVKEQYF	TGTGCCAGCAGCCAAGCGTCGGGACAGGGAGTGAAGGAGCAGTACTTC
few	TRBJ2-7	TRBV28	TRBD1	CASSLTGTGREYEQYF	TGTGCCAGCAGTTTAACCGGGACAGGGCGAGAGTACGAGCAGTACTTC
NA	TRBJ1-5	TRBV7-2	NA	CASSLWGAPNQPQHF	TGTGCCAGCAGCTTATGGGGGGCCCCAAATCAGCCCCAGCATTTT
NA	TRBJ2-7	TRBV5-1	NA	CASSLNRDTASYEQYF	TGCGCCAGCAGCCTAAACCGGGACACGGCCTCCTACGAGCAGTACTTC